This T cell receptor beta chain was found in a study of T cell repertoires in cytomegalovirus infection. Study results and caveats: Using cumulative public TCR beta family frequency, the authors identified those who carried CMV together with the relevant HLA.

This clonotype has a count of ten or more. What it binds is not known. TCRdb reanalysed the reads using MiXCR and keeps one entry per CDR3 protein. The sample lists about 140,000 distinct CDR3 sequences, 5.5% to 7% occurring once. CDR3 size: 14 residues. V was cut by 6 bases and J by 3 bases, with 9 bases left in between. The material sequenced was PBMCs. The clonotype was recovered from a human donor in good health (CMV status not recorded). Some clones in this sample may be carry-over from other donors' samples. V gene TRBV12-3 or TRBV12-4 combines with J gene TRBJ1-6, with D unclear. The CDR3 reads CASRLRDYNSPLHF. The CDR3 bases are TGTGCCAGCAGACTCCGGGACTATAATTCACCCCTCCACTTT.